This TCR beta chain was observed in a study of tumor-infiltrating lymphocytes in primary liver carcinoma. Across the study: The cohort included men and women aged 30 to 69 years. The study's findings and limits: Only about 7.5-24% of top clones spanned all five tumor regions. The study found a significantly higher top-250-clone fraction in tumors than in blood (p = 0.039). Tumor-adjacent and tumor-blood pairs overlapped less than tumor region pairs did.

Scientists recovered RNA and DNA together from roughly 21-30 mg of unsorted bulk tissue. This clonotype was recorded once. Its target is unknown. A much larger clone differs by one base, so this may be a read error. A primer in the constant region served to generate TCR beta cDNA from about 480 ng of total RNA. A slightly modified ARM-PCR protocol with three nested multiplex PCR rounds produced these TCR beta libraries. TRBV1-TRBV30 forward primers paired with a C-beta reverse primer were used in the first two PCR rounds, which ran roughly 11 cycles each. One entry per CDR3 protein results from TCRdb running MiXCR on the multiplex PCR reads. The sample lists some 190,000 distinct CDR3 sequences, approximately 80% occurring once. The trim removed 2 bases at V and 12 bases at J, leaving 7 bases unmatched. The germline V gene has CDR1 MNHEY and CDR2 SVGAGI. The CDR3 spans 15 residues.

The TCR originated in a man aged 35-49 years with primary liver carcinoma and hepatitis B virus infection. The genes are TRBV6-5 and TRBJ2-1, with 13 bases that match TRBD2. What was sequenced was tumor tissue from primary liver carcinoma. This CDR3 reads CASSYRLAGGSVQFF. CDR3 nucleotide sequence: TGTGCCAGCAGTTACCGACTAGCGGGAGGAAGTGTGCAGTTCTTC.